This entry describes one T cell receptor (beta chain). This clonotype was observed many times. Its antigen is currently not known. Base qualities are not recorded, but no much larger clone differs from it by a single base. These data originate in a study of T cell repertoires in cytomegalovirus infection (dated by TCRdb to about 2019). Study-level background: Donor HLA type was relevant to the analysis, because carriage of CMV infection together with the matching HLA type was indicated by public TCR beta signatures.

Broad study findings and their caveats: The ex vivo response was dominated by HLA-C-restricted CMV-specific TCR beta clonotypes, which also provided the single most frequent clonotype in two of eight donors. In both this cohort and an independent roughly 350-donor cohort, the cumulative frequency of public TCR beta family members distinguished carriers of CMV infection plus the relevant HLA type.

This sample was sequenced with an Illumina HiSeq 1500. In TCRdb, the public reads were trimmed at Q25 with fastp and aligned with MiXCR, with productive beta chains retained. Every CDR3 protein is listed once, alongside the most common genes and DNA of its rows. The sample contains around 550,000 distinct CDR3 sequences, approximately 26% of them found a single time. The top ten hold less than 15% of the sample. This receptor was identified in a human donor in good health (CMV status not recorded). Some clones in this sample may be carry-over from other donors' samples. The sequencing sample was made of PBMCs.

The bases are TGTGCCAGCAGTCCTAGCGGGAGCCCCTACGAGCAGTACGTC. This sequence encodes CASSPSGSPYEQYV. The V gene is TRBV12-3 or TRBV12-4 and the J gene is TRBJ2-7; 10 bases in the junction line up with TRBD2. Its CDR3 holds 14 amino acids, cysteine through valine. Just the 42-base CDR3 DNA is kept, in frame starting at base 1. Trimming removed 5 bases from V and 2 bases from J; the gene matches leave 3 bases unexplained.